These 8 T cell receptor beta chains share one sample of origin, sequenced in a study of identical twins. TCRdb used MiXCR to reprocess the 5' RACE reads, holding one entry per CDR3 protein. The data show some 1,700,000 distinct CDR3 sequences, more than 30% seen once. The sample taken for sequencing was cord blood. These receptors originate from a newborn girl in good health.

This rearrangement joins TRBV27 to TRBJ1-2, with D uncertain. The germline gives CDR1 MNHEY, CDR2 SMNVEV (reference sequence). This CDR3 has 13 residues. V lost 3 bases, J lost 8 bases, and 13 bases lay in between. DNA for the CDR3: TGTGCCAGCAGTTTGGGTCCAACGTGGGGCTACACCTTC. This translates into CASSLGPTWGYTF.

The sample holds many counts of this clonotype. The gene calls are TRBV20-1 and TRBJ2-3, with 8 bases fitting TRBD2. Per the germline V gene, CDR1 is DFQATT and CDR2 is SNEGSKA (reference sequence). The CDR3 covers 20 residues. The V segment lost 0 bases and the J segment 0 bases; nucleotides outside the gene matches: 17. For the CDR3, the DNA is TGCAGTGCTAGAGATCAGAGATATGTTGCACTAGCGGCTAGCACAGATACGCAGTATTTT. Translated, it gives CSARDQRYVALAASTDTQYF.

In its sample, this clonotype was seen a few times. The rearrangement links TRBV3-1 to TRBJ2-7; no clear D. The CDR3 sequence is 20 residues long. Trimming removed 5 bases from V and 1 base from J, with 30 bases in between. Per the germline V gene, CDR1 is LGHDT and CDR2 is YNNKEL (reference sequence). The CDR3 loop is CASSLRQTRPFSPLSYEQYF. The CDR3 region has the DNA TGTGCCAGCAGCTTAAGACAAACGAGACCTTTCTCCCCTCTTTCCTACGAGCAGTACTTC.

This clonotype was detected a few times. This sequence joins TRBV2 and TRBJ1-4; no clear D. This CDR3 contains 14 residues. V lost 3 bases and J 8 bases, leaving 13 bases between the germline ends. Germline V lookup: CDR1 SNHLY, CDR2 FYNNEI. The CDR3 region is CASSEAGSREKLFF. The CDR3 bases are TGTGCCAGCAGTGAGGCCGGGTCCCGGGAAAAACTGTTTTTT.

In DNA, the CDR3 is TGCAGTGCTAGGCCCCCCCGGACAGGGTGGTCCTACAATGAGCAGTTCTTC. Residues: CSARPPRTGWSYNEQFF. The rearrangement links TRBV20-1 to TRBJ2-1; 8 bases match TRBD1. The CDR3 sequence is 17 residues long. The germline CDR1 and CDR2 sequences are DFQATT and SNEGSKA (reference sequence). Unmatched junction bases numbered 11, after V lost 3 bases and J lost 1 base.

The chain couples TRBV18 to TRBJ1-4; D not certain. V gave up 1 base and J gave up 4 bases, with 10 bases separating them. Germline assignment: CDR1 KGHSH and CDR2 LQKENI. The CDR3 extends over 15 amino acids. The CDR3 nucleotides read TGTGCCAGCTCACCACAGGGTTTCCGTAATGAAAAACTGTTTTTT. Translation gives CASSPQGFRNEKLFF.

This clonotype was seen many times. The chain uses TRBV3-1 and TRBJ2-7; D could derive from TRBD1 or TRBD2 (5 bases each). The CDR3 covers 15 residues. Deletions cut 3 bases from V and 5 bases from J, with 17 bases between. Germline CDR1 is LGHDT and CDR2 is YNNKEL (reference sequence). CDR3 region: CASSHPGRFTDEQYF. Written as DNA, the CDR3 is TGTGCCAGCAGCCATCCGGGGCGATTTACCGACGAGCAGTACTTC.

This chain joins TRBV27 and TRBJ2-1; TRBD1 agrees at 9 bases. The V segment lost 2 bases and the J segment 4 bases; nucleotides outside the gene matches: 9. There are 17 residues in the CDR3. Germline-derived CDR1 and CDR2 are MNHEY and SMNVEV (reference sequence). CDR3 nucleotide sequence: TGTGCCAGCAGTTTAGCAGACCCCGGGACAGGGTACAATGAGCAGTTCTTC. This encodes CASSLADPGTGYNEQFF.